The rows below give T cell receptor beta chains drawn from one sample of a study of CD8+CD57+ T cells in acquired aplastic anemia. TCRdb used MiXCR to reprocess the reads, holding one entry per CDR3 protein. The table lists about 240,000 distinct CDR3 sequences, more than 45% of them singletons. The specimen was sorted CD4+, CD8+, or CD8+CD57+ T cells (not recorded which) from PBMCs. The receptors shown here come from a human donor with aplastic anemia. Each CDR3 is given with its conserved first and last residue. A D gene is named only where the DNA matches it firmly. Clone size, where shown, is once, few, many, or a class for clones that have expanded.

abundance: .
v_gene: TRBV30
d_gene: .
j_gene: TRBJ2-1
CDR3nt: TGTGCCTGGAATGGGGTCTCCTACAATGAGCAGTTCTTC
CDR3aa: CAWNGVSYNEQFF

abundance: many
v_gene: TRBV14
d_gene: TRBD1
j_gene: TRBJ2-7
CDR3nt: TGTGCCAGCAGCTTTAGGACAGGGAACGAGCAGTACTTC
CDR3aa: CASSFRTGNEQYF

abundance: .
v_gene: TRBV20-1
d_gene: .
j_gene: TRBJ2-6
CDR3nt: TGCAGTGCTAGGCACAGGGCACAGGACTTATCTGGGGCCAACGTCCTGACTTTC
CDR3aa: CSARHRAQDLSGANVLTF

abundance: many
v_gene: TRBV24-1
d_gene: TRBD1
j_gene: TRBJ2-1
CDR3nt: TGTGCCACCAGTGAGTCCGGGACAGGGGATGAGCAGTTCTTC
CDR3aa: CATSESGTGDEQFF

abundance: few
v_gene: TRBV30
d_gene: TRBD1
j_gene: TRBJ1-1
CDR3nt: TGTGCCTGGGGAGACAGGGTAATTGCGAGCACTGAAGCTTTCTTT
CDR3aa: CAWGDRVIASTEAFF

abundance: .
v_gene: TRBV27
d_gene: .
j_gene: TRBJ1-1
CDR3nt: TGTGCCAGCCAACGGGGGCGTGAAGCTTTCTTT
CDR3aa: CASQRGREAFF

abundance: .
v_gene: TRBV7-3
d_gene: .
j_gene: TRBJ2-5
CDR3nt: TGTGCCTGCAGCTTAAGAGGGTTCCAAGAGACCCAGTACTTC
CDR3aa: CACSLRGFQETQYF

abundance: .
v_gene: TRBV6-1
d_gene: .
j_gene: TRBJ1-1
CDR3nt: TGTGCCAGCAGTTTAGAGCATTCAGCGAACACTGAGGCTTTCTTT
CDR3aa: CASSLEHSANTEAFF

abundance: many
v_gene: TRBV9
d_gene: .
j_gene: TRBJ1-4
CDR3nt: TGTGCCAGCAGCGAAGGTCGGGGGCTGGTTGAAAAACTGTTTTTT
CDR3aa: CASSEGRGLVEKLFF

abundance: few
v_gene: TRBV2
d_gene: .
j_gene: TRBJ2-1
CDR3nt: TGTGCCAGCAGGTTAGACGTTAGCTCCTACAATGAGCAGTTCTTC
CDR3aa: CASRLDVSSYNEQFF

abundance: .
v_gene: TRBV10-3
d_gene: .
j_gene: TRBJ2-7
CDR3nt: TGTGCCATCAGTGAGTCGCCTCCCTACGAGCAGTACTTC
CDR3aa: CAISESPPYEQYF

abundance: few
v_gene: TRBV7-3
d_gene: .
j_gene: TRBJ2-2
CDR3nt: TGTGCCAGCGGCGGTCCCGGGACAAGGAACACCGGGGAGCTGTTCTTT
CDR3aa: CASGGPGTRNTGELFF

abundance: many
v_gene: TRBV11-3
d_gene: TRBD2
j_gene: TRBJ2-3
CDR3nt: TGTGCCAGCAGCGAGGGACTAGCGGGGGGATACACAGATACGCAGTATTTT
CDR3aa: CASSEGLAGGYTDTQYF

abundance: many
v_gene: TRBV7-9
d_gene: .
j_gene: TRBJ1-1
CDR3nt: TGTGCCAGCAGCCAAGGACAGATGAACACTGAAGCTTTCTTT
CDR3aa: CASSQGQMNTEAFF

abundance: .
v_gene: TRBV3-1
d_gene: .
j_gene: TRBJ2-7
CDR3nt: TGTGCCAGCAGCTCCCGGGCGGTAGCGGACCTCTACGAGCAGTACTTC
CDR3aa: CASSSRAVADLYEQYF

abundance: many
v_gene: TRBV7-6
d_gene: TRBD1
j_gene: TRBJ2-7
CDR3nt: TGTGCCAGCAGCCTGGGACAGGGTTACTACGAGCAGTACTTC
CDR3aa: CASSLGQGYYEQYF

abundance: many
v_gene: TRBV7-8
d_gene: .
j_gene: TRBJ2-7
CDR3nt: TGTGCCAGCAGCTTTACACTTTCAGGGCCTGAAGAGCAGTACTTC
CDR3aa: CASSFTLSGPEEQYF

abundance: .
v_gene: TRBV20-1
d_gene: .
j_gene: TRBJ2-1
CDR3nt: TGCAGTGCTCGGGGGAATGCCTACAATGAGCAGTTCTTC
CDR3aa: CSARGNAYNEQFF

abundance: .
v_gene: TRBV4-1
d_gene: TRBD2
j_gene: TRBJ2-3
CDR3nt: TGCGCCAGCAGCCAAGATTGGGCGGGAGTCTCAGATACGCAGTATTTT
CDR3aa: CASSQDWAGVSDTQYF

abundance: many
v_gene: TRBV4-1
d_gene: .
j_gene: TRBJ1-5
CDR3nt: TGCGCCAGCAGCCAAGCCAGGCAGGAACCTAATCAGCCCCAGCATTTT
CDR3aa: CASSQARQEPNQPQHF

abundance: .
v_gene: TRBV15
d_gene: TRBD2
j_gene: TRBJ2-3
CDR3nt: TGTGCCACCAGCAGACCCACGACTAGCGGCCACACAGATACGCAGTATTTT
CDR3aa: CATSRPTTSGHTDTQYF

abundance: .
v_gene: TRBV5-1
d_gene: .
j_gene: TRBJ1-1
CDR3nt: TGCGCCAGCAGCTTGAACTCGAACACTGAAGCTTTCTTT
CDR3aa: CASSLNSNTEAFF

abundance: .
v_gene: TRBV10-3
d_gene: .
j_gene: TRBJ2-5
CDR3nt: TGTGCCACCTCAGGCAGGGAGGAGACCCAGTACTTC
CDR3aa: CATSGREETQYF

abundance: .
v_gene: TRBV29-1
d_gene: TRBD2
j_gene: TRBJ2-1
CDR3nt: TGCAGCGTTGACGGGAGGTATGAGCAGTTCTTC
CDR3aa: CSVDGRYEQFF

abundance: many
v_gene: TRBV5-6
d_gene: .
j_gene: TRBJ1-5
CDR3nt: TGTGCCAGCAGCGTAAGACAGTTGCTCCCTAATCAGCCCCAGCATTTT
CDR3aa: CASSVRQLLPNQPQHF

abundance: many
v_gene: TRBV9
d_gene: .
j_gene: TRBJ1-2
CDR3nt: TGTGCCAGCAAGACGCTCGGGGGCTACACCTTC
CDR3aa: CASKTLGGYTF

abundance: .
v_gene: TRBV7-3
d_gene: .
j_gene: TRBJ1-1
CDR3nt: TGTGCCAGCAGCTTAACGGCAGGGGACACTGAAGCTTTCTTT
CDR3aa: CASSLTAGDTEAFF

abundance: .
v_gene: TRBV6-2/TRBV6-3
d_gene: .
j_gene: TRBJ2-2
CDR3nt: TGTGCCAGCAGCCAGACTAGACTCAACACCGGGGAGCTGTTTTTT
CDR3aa: CASSQTRLNTGELFF

abundance: .
v_gene: TRBV7-9
d_gene: .
j_gene: TRBJ1-6
CDR3nt: TGTGCCAGCAGTTACGATCCGATTGAAGGGTCACCCCTCCACTTT
CDR3aa: CASSYDPIEGSPLHF

abundance: .
v_gene: TRBV28
d_gene: TRBD1
j_gene: TRBJ1-1
CDR3nt: TGTGCCAGCAGCCTCACAGGGGGCTCTGAAGCTTTCTTT
CDR3aa: CASSLTGGSEAFF

abundance: many
v_gene: TRBV19
d_gene: .
j_gene: TRBJ2-7
CDR3nt: TGTGCCAGTAGTATCGTCTACAGTTTATTATACGAGCAGTACTTC
CDR3aa: CASSIVYSLLYEQYF

abundance: many
v_gene: TRBV7-8
d_gene: .
j_gene: TRBJ1-2
CDR3nt: TGTGCCAGCAGCTTAGGGGGGATAGGCAGACCAGATGGCTACACCTTC
CDR3aa: CASSLGGIGRPDGYTF

abundance: .
v_gene: TRBV28
d_gene: .
j_gene: TRBJ1-5
CDR3nt: TGTGCCAGCGGCCCGACAGTCTATAGCAATCAGCCCCAGCATTTT
CDR3aa: CASGPTVYSNQPQHF

abundance: many
v_gene: TRBV12-3/TRBV12-4
d_gene: .
j_gene: TRBJ1-1
CDR3nt: TGTGCCAGCAGTTTGGGCAGGGAGGACACTGAAGCTTTCTTT
CDR3aa: CASSLGREDTEAFF

abundance: .
v_gene: TRBV13
d_gene: .
j_gene: TRBJ1-2
CDR3nt: TGTGCCAGCAGCTTAGTAGGGCCGGTATACTATGGCTACACCTTC
CDR3aa: CASSLVGPVYYGYTF

abundance: few
v_gene: TRBV30
d_gene: .
j_gene: TRBJ2-7
CDR3nt: TGTGCCTGGAGTGAAATGCACGAGCAGTACTTC
CDR3aa: CAWSEMHEQYF

abundance: many
v_gene: TRBV6-6
d_gene: .
j_gene: TRBJ1-6
CDR3nt: TGTGCCAGCAGTTACGATAGGGCAGGGAATAGTTCACCCCTCCACTTT
CDR3aa: CASSYDRAGNSSPLHF

abundance: .
v_gene: TRBV6-2/TRBV6-3
d_gene: .
j_gene: TRBJ1-1
CDR3nt: TGTGCCAGCCGGAGGGTCAATGAGAACACTGAAGCTTTCTTT
CDR3aa: CASRRVNENTEAFF

abundance: .
v_gene: TRBV20-1
d_gene: TRBD1
j_gene: TRBJ1-1
CDR3nt: TGCAGTGCTAGGCATTACCGGGACAGGGGGTCGGGTGAAGCTTTCTTT
CDR3aa: CSARHYRDRGSGEAFF

abundance: .
v_gene: TRBV27
d_gene: TRBD1
j_gene: TRBJ1-2
CDR3nt: TGTGCCAGCAGAGGACAGGGGCTCGGAACTAACTATGGCTACACCTTC
CDR3aa: CASRGQGLGTNYGYTF

abundance: many
v_gene: TRBV7-9
d_gene: .
j_gene: TRBJ2-7
CDR3nt: TGTGCCAGCAGCTTGTCAGGACGGAGCTACGAGCAGTACTTC
CDR3aa: CASSLSGRSYEQYF

abundance: few
v_gene: TRBV27
d_gene: .
j_gene: TRBJ1-1
CDR3nt: TGTGCCAGCCGAAGCTACAGGGAAGCGTTCACTGAAGCTTTCTTT
CDR3aa: CASRSYREAFTEAFF

abundance: many
v_gene: TRBV9
d_gene: .
j_gene: TRBJ1-1
CDR3nt: TGTGCCAGCAGCGTAAGCGGGGGAGGGAACACTGAAGCTTTCTTT
CDR3aa: CASSVSGGGNTEAFF

abundance: .
v_gene: TRBV24-1
d_gene: TRBD1
j_gene: TRBJ2-3
CDR3nt: TGTGCCACCAGTGATTTTATTCCGGGACAGACGTTAGGGGCGCAGTATTTT
CDR3aa: CATSDFIPGQTLGAQYF

abundance: .
v_gene: TRBV5-5
d_gene: .
j_gene: TRBJ1-5
CDR3nt: TGTGCCAGCAGAGGTAAGGGAACGAATCAGCCCCAGCATTTT
CDR3aa: CASRGKGTNQPQHF

abundance: many
v_gene: TRBV19
d_gene: .
j_gene: TRBJ1-1
CDR3nt: TGTGCCAGTATCGACTCCTGGGGCACTGAAGCTTTCTTT
CDR3aa: CASIDSWGTEAFF

abundance: .
v_gene: TRBV27
d_gene: .
j_gene: TRBJ2-6
CDR3nt: TGTGCCAGCAGCTGGGTAGGTACTGGGGCCAACGTCCTGACTTTC
CDR3aa: CASSWVGTGANVLTF

abundance: .
v_gene: TRBV19
d_gene: .
j_gene: TRBJ1-4
CDR3nt: TGTGCCAGTAGTTCTACAGGGTTTGACGAAAAACTGTTTTTT
CDR3aa: CASSSTGFDEKLFF

abundance: many
v_gene: TRBV19
d_gene: .
j_gene: TRBJ1-2
CDR3nt: TGTGCCAGTAGTACTCCGACCGGGCCACACTACACCTTC
CDR3aa: CASSTPTGPHYTF

abundance: many
v_gene: TRBV3-1
d_gene: TRBD2
j_gene: TRBJ2-7
CDR3nt: TGTGCCAGCAGCCACGACCCGGCGGGGGAGGAGTACGAGCAGTACTTC
CDR3aa: CASSHDPAGEEYEQYF

abundance: once
v_gene: TRBV5-6
d_gene: TRBD2
j_gene: TRBJ2-3
CDR3nt: TGTGCCAGTAGTCTCTCTCCCCGACTAGCGGGGTTAGATACGCAGTATTTT
CDR3aa: CASSLSPRLAGLDTQYF

abundance: .
v_gene: TRBV29-1
d_gene: .
j_gene: TRBJ1-2
CDR3nt: TGCAGCGCCGGCGAGGCCGACAACTATGGCTACACCTTC
CDR3aa: CSAGEADNYGYTF

abundance: .
v_gene: TRBV2
d_gene: .
j_gene: TRBJ1-2
CDR3nt: TGTGCCAGCAGAGATCCGGGGGCCTACACCTTC
CDR3aa: CASRDPGAYTF

abundance: .
v_gene: TRBV11-2
d_gene: .
j_gene: TRBJ2-7
CDR3nt: TGTGCCAGCAGCTTAGATTTGGGTCCCAACGAGCAGTACTTC
CDR3aa: CASSLDLGPNEQYF

abundance: .
v_gene: TRBV28
d_gene: .
j_gene: TRBJ1-4
CDR3nt: TGTGCCAACAGTTTATCTTGGACGGCTGAAAAACTGTTTTTT
CDR3aa: CANSLSWTAEKLFF

abundance: .
v_gene: TRBV24-1
d_gene: .
j_gene: TRBJ2-7
CDR3nt: TGTGCCGGCGGCCCCGGTGGCAGGGGAGTCTCCTACGAGCAGTACTTC
CDR3aa: CAGGPGGRGVSYEQYF

abundance: few
v_gene: TRBV6-5
d_gene: TRBD1
j_gene: TRBJ2-3
CDR3nt: TGTGCCAGCAGCGAGTCGGGACAGACAGATACGCAGTATTTT
CDR3aa: CASSESGQTDTQYF